The subject of this entry is one T cell receptor beta chain. Its antigen has not been determined. Base qualities were left out, and no much larger clone turns up one base away. This specimen's treatment or condition label, per the study, means: around 19 received Ad26.COV2.S at low or high dose, single or two shots; 5 received placebo; per-sample allocation not given. Repertoires of vaccine and placebo recipients were sequenced from samples collected on day 63 after the first injection. Between 29 July and 7 August 2020, Cohort 1b enrolled 20 to 30 adults aged 18-55 years at one site in Boston, USA. As a vaccine, Ad26.COV2.S was a replication-incompetent adenovirus type 26 vector that expressed a prefusion-stabilized SARS-CoV-2 spike protein derived from the original Wuhan strain. Reading the germline V gene gives CDR1 KGHDR and CDR2 SFDVKD. V drops 3 bases and J drops 2 bases, leaving 20 bases in between. There are 18 amino acids in the CDR3, from cysteine to phenylalanine inclusive. The read is trimmed to its CDR3 DNA, 54 bases read in frame from base 1.

TCRbeta CDR3 regions were sequenced with the immunoSEQ Assay. After extraction, genomic DNA underwent amplification by bias-controlled multiplex PCR, followed by high-throughput sequencing. On the study's bioinformatics: To quantify the absolute abundance of each unique TCRbeta CDR3 region, sequences were collapsed and filtered. T cell fraction was estimated by normalization of TCRbeta template counts to usable DNA, with usable DNA being measured through amplification of reference genes present in all nucleated cells. Repertoire TCRs were annotated as SARS-CoV-2-specific when V gene, CDR3 amino acid sequence and J gene were exactly matched to a known reactive TCR set. The reference SARS-CoV-2 TCR set was derived from MIRA and filtered for enrichment in COVID-19-positive ImmuneCODE repertoires, a step that removed public or cross-reactive TCRs. Using the MIRA antigens, annotated TCRs were further analysed by specific ORF or by position within an ORF. Depth was the summed frequency of annotated unique rearrangements, while breadth was defined as annotated unique rearrangements over total unique productive rearrangements. Two-sided Wilcoxon rank-sum tests were used to compare TCR breadth between groups. TCRdb stores this immuneACCESS table with in-frame sequences only. Part of the clones is absent; in the studies checked, under half of the shortfall reflects unresolved V genes, and no reason is known for the rest. V and J calls and clone size are as listed in that table; D and trimming were resolved from the DNA. Counted in this sample were about 480,000 clones; roughly 89% of them appeared once. The ten largest clonotypes hold 13% of the sample.

The sample is drawn from a study of Ad26.COV2.S vaccination and SARS-CoV-2 variants (dated by TCRdb to about 2021). The study in broad terms: Vaccine-arm donors came from COV1001, a multicentre, randomized, double-blind, placebo-controlled phase I-IIa trial of Ad26.COV2.S in healthy adults. Ad26.COV2.S was administered intramuscularly at 5 x 10^10 or 1 x 10^11 viral particles, either as a single shot or as two shots given 56 days apart. TCRbeta repertoire sequencing served as the tool for gauging how specific and how broad the SARS-CoV-2-reactive T cell receptors were following Ad26.COV2.S vaccination. A total of roughly 30 samples were included in the TCR-sequenced set, comprising some 20 Ad26.COV2.S vaccine recipients, 5 placebo recipients and 8 SARS-CoV-2 convalescent individuals. Trial participants were randomized into five groups of five, in which low-dose or high-dose Ad26.COV2.S was given once or twice, or placebo was given on both occasions. Investigators did not know the trial group allocation while performing experiments and assessing outcomes. General conclusions and limits of the study: Comparable non-spike TCR breadth was observed between vaccine and placebo recipients, consistent with only spike being contained in the vaccine. The study was not powered for comparison of responses between vaccine doses or regimens. Higher spike-specific TCR breadth was observed in Ad26.COV2.S recipients than in placebo recipients (P = 0.0014). The authors noted that total T cell responses may have been underestimated by the TCR breadth and depth analyses. After vaccination, substantial breadth of spike-specific CD8+ and CD4+ T cell responses was reported.

The chain is encoded by TRBV24-1 joined to TRBJ2-3, with TRBD1 as a weak D call on 6 bases. The receptor's source is a person aged 18-65 years who received the Ad26.COV2.S COVID-19 vaccine or a placebo. The sequencing used peripheral blood, collected in a trial of Ad26.COV2.S vaccine versus placebo. The CDR3 reads CATSDTSWTEGDTDTQYF. The sequenced DNA is TGTGCCACCAGTGATACCTCCTGGACAGAGGGGGACACAGATACGCAGTATTTT.